Listed below are T cell receptor beta chains from one sample, sequenced in a study of T-cell reconstitution after alpha-beta-depleted transplantation in children. MiXCR, run by TCRdb on the PCR reads, gives a single entry per CDR3 protein. The repertoire holds 600,000 to 700,000 distinct CDR3 sequences, with 16% as singletons. The sample here was PBMCs from the stem cell graft donor, taken from the stem cell graft. These receptor sequences come from a human donor who donated a stem cell graft to a child with acute myeloid leukemia. The CDR3 runs from the conserved cysteine through the conserved F or W.

j_call,v_call,cdr3_aa
TRBJ1-1,TRBV5-1,CASSLAGETEAFF
TRBJ2-1,TRBV24-1,CATSDLATSSYNEQFF
TRBJ1-4,TRBV7-9,CASSRGRTPPTNEKLFF
TRBJ2-3,TRBV20-1,CSARKRQTTDTQYF
TRBJ1-1,TRBV9,CASSVRVGTEAFF
TRBJ2-1,TRBV7-2,CASSSLTGGAGNEQFF
TRBJ2-1,TRBV5-1,CASSRRDRDNEQFF
TRBJ2-7,TRBV7-2,CASSSVAGPSYEQYF
TRBJ2-7,TRBV12-3/TRBV12-4,CASSPSLGLAIHEQYF
TRBJ1-5,TRBV20-1,CSAPRGNSNQPQHF
TRBJ2-7,TRBV12-3/TRBV12-4,CASSREDRRQYF
TRBJ2-7,TRBV20-1,CSARSGQVSYEQYF
TRBJ1-6,TRBV7-2,CASSFETGNSPLHF
TRBJ1-2,TRBV20-1,CSARGRGDYGYTF
TRBJ2-5,TRBV28,CASGNVGFGETQYF
TRBJ2-1,TRBV7-7,CASSLLGPGSEQFF
TRBJ1-1,TRBV5-1,CASSLEDGQDTEAFF
TRBJ2-1,TRBV11-1,CASSLVRETSGVSYNEQFF
TRBJ2-5,TRBV29-1,CSVSGQGGETQYF
TRBJ2-3,TRBV6-5,CASSYSSGGGLPDTQYF
TRBJ1-2,TRBV20-1,CSARDVDTGGDYGYTF
TRBJ2-3,TRBV12-3/TRBV12-4,CASSRNRGLAADTQYF
TRBJ1-5,TRBV20-1,CSARVPGLHQPQHF
TRBJ2-7,TRBV7-2,CASSFGGPTYEQYF
TRBJ2-2,TRBV5-1,CASSSGLAGASNTGELFF
TRBJ2-4,TRBV20-1,CSARDQRGGKDIQYF
TRBJ2-2,TRBV6-1,CASSPGSAGGELFF
TRBJ2-3,TRBV10-3,CAIGTGGVATDTQYF
TRBJ2-2,TRBV5-6,CASSPTSGGSGELFF
TRBJ2-7,TRBV20-1,CSARPGQSSYEQYF
TRBJ2-6,TRBV6-2/TRBV6-3,CASSYGSTGANVLTF
TRBJ1-6,TRBV5-6,CASSLDADSPLHF
TRBJ2-3,TRBV20-1,CSATPTLSTDTQYF
TRBJ1-5,TRBV20-1,CSASEGGGNQPQHF
TRBJ2-5,TRBV27,CASRRRMIGGETQYF
TRBJ1-4,TRBV20-1,CSAKGGGRQISNEKLFF
TRBJ2-3,TRBV13,CASSGGYTQYF
TRBJ2-3,TRBV7-2,CASSFGGSDTQYF
TRBJ2-2,TRBV20-1,CSARVGQGAGELFF
TRBJ2-6,TRBV24-1,CATSDYLTDSGANVLTF
TRBJ1-1,TRBV4-1,CASSQEQSSEAFF
TRBJ2-3,TRBV29-1,CSVLSPNTQYF
TRBJ1-6,TRBV5-5,CASSLEDRNSPLHF
TRBJ2-5,TRBV5-1,CASSPARAQETQYF
TRBJ1-1,TRBV20-1,CSAREQAINEAFF
TRBJ2-1,TRBV20-1,CSATLGEYEQFF
TRBJ2-3,TRBV28,CASKGRRYTDTQYF
TRBJ1-2,TRBV10-3,CAISPSSAGGNYGYTF
TRBJ1-6,TRBV9,CASSAVQTGGTGNSPLHF
TRBJ1-3,TRBV15,CATSRQGFGNTIYF
TRBJ2-3,TRBV7-2,CASSGGGDTQYF
TRBJ2-6,TRBV6-4,CASSDGTGGSGANVLTF
TRBJ1-5,TRBV4-1,CASSQDPTGYSNQPQHF
TRBJ2-5,TRBV12-3/TRBV12-4,CASSSGLAGSQETQYF
TRBJ1-6,TRBV2,CASRAILGPLHF
TRBJ2-6,TRBV7-9,CASGPGQIFSGANVLTF
TRBJ2-5,TRBV7-2,CASSLMRQETQYF
TRBJ2-5,TRBV6-5,CASSYGETQYF
TRBJ1-5,TRBV10-2,CASSESSVDQPQHF